These 16 T cell receptor beta chains originate from one sample sequenced in a study of T cell responses to AZD1222 COVID-19 vaccine. Measured with immunoSEQ multiplex PCR; TCRdb has only the in-frame clones, and not every one. Here the sample spans over 130,000 clones, approximately 90% being singletons. Sequenced material: peripheral blood, taken 28 days after the second AZD1222 dose. Every receptor here comes from an adult who received the AZD1222 COVID-19 vaccine.

The chain uses TRBV7-9 and TRBJ1-2, with TRBD1 matching 8 bases. The CDR3 spans 14 residues. V was clipped by 4 bases and J by 7 bases; unmatched bases: 8. Per the germline V gene, CDR1 is SEHNR and CDR2 is FQNEAQ (reference sequence). Here the CDR3 reads CASSWATGEVGYTF. The CDR3 DNA sequence: TGTGCCAGCAGCTGGGCGACAGGGGAGGTTGGCTACACCTTC.

The V call is TRBV15, the J call TRBJ1-1; tentative D call: TRBD1 (5 bases). Looked up from germline, CDR1 is LNHNV and CDR2 is YYDKDF (reference sequence). Trimming removed 0 bases from V and 5 bases from J, with 13 bases in between. The CDR3 is made up of 15 amino acids. For the CDR3, the DNA is TGTGCCACCAGCAGAGACCCTCAGGGTTTTACTGAAGCTTTCTTT. Its protein is CATSRDPQGFTEAFF.

The rearrangement links TRBV7-9 to TRBJ1-5, with 7 bases matching TRBD1. CDR1 and CDR2 from the germline V gene are SEHNR and FQNEAQ (reference sequence). The CDR3 loop spans 16 amino acids. The V gene end was trimmed by 3 bases and the J gene end by 5 bases; junction bases not matched to a gene: 10. CDR3 protein: CASSFALQGPDQPQHF. The CDR3, as DNA: TGTGCCAGCAGCTTCGCATTACAGGGGCCCGATCAGCCCCAGCATTTT. Together with reference TRBV7-9 and TRBJ1-5, the CDR3 gives the full variable domain: DTGVSQNPRHKITKRGQNVTFRCDPISEHNRLYWYRQTLGQGPEFLTYFQNEAQLEKSRLLSDRFSAERPKGSFSTLEIQRTEQGDSAMYLCASSFALQGPDQPQHFGDGTRLSIL.

The rearrangement links TRBV24-1 to TRBJ2-6; D call uncertain. The CDR3 sequence is 14 residues long. Trimming left V 6 bases short and J 0 bases short, with 5 bases between. The germline gives CDR1 KGHDR, CDR2 SFDVKD. Written as DNA, the CDR3 is TGTGCCACCAGTCAGGCCTCTGGGGCCAACGTCCTGACTTTC. It encodes CATSQASGANVLTF.

This chain joins TRBV4-2 and TRBJ1-1; D uncertain. Germline values: CDR1 LGHNA, CDR2 YNFKEQ. Trimming left V 0 bases short and J 1 base short, with 6 bases between. The CDR3 runs 14 residues. In DNA form, the CDR3 reads TGTGCCAGCAGCCAAGATAATTGGAACACTGAAGCTTTCTTT. Protein: CASSQDNWNTEAFF.

V is TRBV27 and J is TRBJ2-3; 10 bases are shared with TRBD2. CDR1 is MNHEY, CDR2 SMNVEV, per germline (reference sequence). The trim removed 7 bases at V and 1 base at J, leaving 2 bases unmatched. The CDR3 runs to 14 residues. Here the CDR3 reads CASTLAGGTDTQYF. The CDR3 DNA is TGTGCCAGCACCCTAGCGGGGGGCACAGATACGCAGTATTTT.

In DNA form, the CDR3 reads TGCAGCGTGAAAACCCGGGACAGGGTTGAGAACGAGCAGTACTTC. Amino acids: CSVKTRDRVENEQYF. This chain connects TRBV29-1 to TRBJ2-7; 9 nucleotides match TRBD1. The CDR3 extends over 15 amino acids. The ends lost 6 bases at V and 5 bases at J; junction bases unmatched: 14. CDR1 is SQVTM, CDR2 ANQGSEA, per germline.

This clone was seen a handful of times. J is TRBJ1-6 and V is TRBV27, with D possibly TRBD1 on 5 matching bases. The CDR3 totals 13 residues. Germline V gives CDR1 MNHEY, CDR2 SMNVEV (reference sequence). Trimming left V 5 bases short and J 8 bases short, with 10 bases between. CDR3 nucleotides: TGTGCCAGCAGTCTCAGGGAGTATTCACCCCTCCACTTT. As protein: CASSLREYSPLHF.

This chain links TRBV10-3 with TRBJ2-3, with D perhaps TRBD2 (6 bases). The V gene lost 3 bases and the J gene lost 3 bases, with 7 bases spanning the gap. CDR3 length equals 13 residues. Per the germline V gene, CDR1 is ENHRY and CDR2 is SYGVKD. CDR3 in DNA: TGTGCCATCAGTGACCGGGGGACAGATACGCAGTATTTT. Translating it yields CAISDRGTDTQYF.

This chain links TRBV12-3 or TRBV12-4 with TRBJ2-5, with D unclear. CDR3 length: 11 amino acids. The V end lost 7 bases, the J end lost 0 bases, and 3 bases lay between the germline ends. In DNA form, the CDR3 reads TGTGCCAGCACCGACCAAGAGACCCAGTACTTC. It codes for CASTDQETQYF.

There are a few counts of this clone. V usage is TRBV18 and J usage is TRBJ2-2; TRBD1 agrees at 7 bases. The CDR3 spans 16 residues. Germline-derived CDR1 and CDR2 are KGHSH and LQKENI. V shed 6 bases and J 2 bases; nucleotides not matched to a gene: 9. CDR3 DNA: TGTGCCAGCTCGCCCAAAGGGGGCATTAACACCGGGGAGCTGTTTTTT. Translation gives CASSPKGGINTGELFF.

This clone was detected only once. The rearrangement links TRBV4-3 to TRBJ1-5; D gene uncertain. V was clipped by 4 bases and J by 2 bases, with 12 bases between them. CDR1 and CDR2 (germline): LGHNA, YSLEER. This CDR3 comprises 15 residues. The CDR3 here is CASSLYIGRNQPQHF. In DNA, the CDR3 is TGCGCCAGCAGCCTCTACATCGGGCGCAATCAGCCCCAGCATTTT.

The V call is TRBV7-3, the J call TRBJ2-1; D not resolved. The germline CDR1 and CDR2 sequences are SGHTA and FQGTGA. V shed 2 bases and J shed 6 bases, with 5 bases lying between them. This CDR3 is 12 amino acids long. The CDR3 spells CASSLFGNEQFF. The CDR3 DNA follows: TGTGCCAGCAGCTTATTTGGCAATGAGCAGTTCTTC.

The chain has TRBV7-3 and TRBJ1-2; D possibly corresponds to TRBD1 (5 bases). There are 19 residues in the CDR3. V was cut by 5 bases and J by 0 bases, with 25 bases left in between. The V gene's germline CDR1 is SGHTA and CDR2 FQGTGA. The CDR3 bases are TGTGCCAGCAGCATTAGGGGTGGGTGTACGGAGCTAGCTAACTATGGCTACACCTTC. Translated: CASSIRGGCTELANYGYTF.

J is TRBJ2-3 and V is TRBV5-1, with 7 bases fitting TRBD2. This CDR3 region has 15 residues. Germline CDR1 and CDR2: SGHRS and YFSETQ. V dropped 2 bases and J dropped 4; count of bases not matched to a gene: 7. The CDR3 here is CASSFLAGASDTQYF. For the CDR3, the DNA is TGCGCCAGCAGCTTTCTGGCGGGAGCGTCAGATACGCAGTATTTT. The variable domain in full, with the rest retrieved from reference TRBV5-1 and TRBJ2-3, is KAGVTQTPRYLIKTRGQQVTLSCSPISGHRSVSWYQQTPGQGLQFLFEYFSETQRNKGNFPGRFSGRQFSNSRSEMNVSTLELGDSALYLCASSFLAGASDTQYFGPGTRLTVL.

This chain uses TRBV5-6 with TRBJ2-3; D is possibly TRBD2 (6 bases). Germline assignment: CDR1 SGHDT and CDR2 YYEEEE. The germline V and J ends were trimmed by 2 bases and 0 bases, with 13 bases remaining between them. The CDR3 has 16 amino acids. CDR3 residues: CASSFLGGTSTDTQYF. DNA for the CDR3: TGTGCCAGCAGCTTTCTTGGCGGGACTAGCACAGATACGCAGTATTTT.